These 25 T cell receptor beta chains were sequenced from one sample in a study of CD8 T cells in ankylosing spondylitis. Study observations and caveats: A TCR beta motif made of about 8 highly homologous variants seemed typical of ankylosing spondylitis blood.

No antigens are known for them. One entry per CDR3 protein, called by TCRdb with MiXCR from the 5' RACE reads. The sample has 750,000 to 850,000 distinct CDR3 sequences; 10% to 15% are singletons. The sample comprised blood, either unsorted or a sorted T cell fraction (not recorded which). The receptors were sampled from a male donor with ankylosing spondylitis.

This clonotype was counted only a few times. The chain uses TRBV5-1 and TRBJ2-1; possible D gene TRBD1, 5 bases. This CDR3 comprises 17 residues. V was clipped by 2 bases and J by 4 bases, with 19 bases between them. Germline V CDR1 and CDR2: SGHRS, YFSETQ. The CDR3 DNA follows: TGCGCCAGCAGCTTATATATCGACAGAGACAAATACAATGAGCAGTTCTTC. Translated: CASSLYIDRDKYNEQFF.

In this sample, this clonotype turned up many times. The chain joins TRBV7-2 to TRBJ1-2; D is undetermined. From germline, CDR1 is SGHTA and CDR2 FQGNSA. The germline V and J ends were trimmed by 0 bases and 4 bases, with 9 bases remaining between them. The CDR3 consists of 14 residues. CDR3: CASSLARTAYGYTF. In DNA, the CDR3 is TGTGCCAGCAGCTTAGCGCGAACGGCCTATGGCTACACCTTC.

This clonotype was seen a handful of times. The gene calls are TRBV6-5 and TRBJ2-5, with TRBD2 matching 11 bases. This CDR3 comprises 18 residues. Germline V gives CDR1 MNHEY, CDR2 SVGAGI. The ends lost 2 bases at V and 5 bases at J; junction bases unmatched: 13. CDR3 sequence reads: CASSYGLAGGGLRETQYF. The CDR3 DNA reads TGTGCCAGCAGTTACGGGCTAGCGGGGGGAGGATTGCGGGAGACCCAGTACTTC.

This clonotype was recorded a few times. The V and J genes are TRBV15 and TRBJ2-4, with D maybe TRBD1 (5 bases). Trimming stripped 0 bases from V and 0 bases from J, with 12 bases between. The CDR3 consists of 17 residues. Per the germline V gene, CDR1 is LNHNV and CDR2 is YYDKDF (reference sequence). The CDR3 DNA reads TGTGCCACCAGCAGAGAACACAGGATCCTAGCCAAAAACATTCAGTACTTC. Amino acid sequence: CATSREHRILAKNIQYF.

This clonotype was observed many times. This chain connects TRBV9 to TRBJ2-1, with 8 bases fitting TRBD2. The CDR3 covers 17 residues. V lost 1 base, J lost 6 bases, and 12 bases stayed unmatched. In germline, CDR1 is SGDLS, CDR2 YYNGEE. CDR3 sequence (DNA): TGTGCCAGCAGCGTAAGCCCCTCCCCGGGGGGGCGCAATGAGCAGTTCTTC. As protein: CASSVSPSPGGRNEQFF. Variable domain in full (rest from reference TRBV9 and TRBJ2-1): DSGVTQTPKHLITATGQRVTLRCSPRSGDLSVYWYQQSLDQGLQFLIQYYNGEERAKGNILERFSAQQFPDLHSELNLSSLELGDSALYFCASSVSPSPGGRNEQFFGPGTRLTVL.

This clonotype occurred a few times. J is TRBJ1-1 and V is TRBV4-2; 9 bases map to TRBD1. Unmatched junction bases numbered 7, after V lost 1 base and J lost 10 bases. This CDR3 comprises 14 residues. Germline CDR1 and CDR2: LGHNA and YNFKEQ. The CDR3 coding sequence is TGTGCCAGCAGCCAAGTATCCGGACAGGGGCGAGCTTTCTTT. Translated: CASSQVSGQGRAFF.

The CDR3 DNA reads TGTGCCAGCAGCGCCGGACAGGCGATAGGATCGAAGACCCAGTACTTC. Its protein is CASSAGQAIGSKTQYF. The J gene is TRBJ2-5, the V gene TRBV9; TRBD1 agrees at 7 bases. Germline V gene sequence: CDR1 SGDLS, CDR2 YYNGEE. There are 16 residues in the CDR3. V gave up 3 bases and J gave up 6 bases; unmatched junction bases: 14.

This clonotype was detected only a few times. This rearrangement joins TRBV10-3 to TRBJ1-2; unclear D gene. The CDR3 sequence is 14 residues long. Germline-derived CDR1 and CDR2 are ENHRY and SYGVKD. Trimming pared 10 bases from V and 7 bases from J, leaving 22 bases between. The CDR3 nucleotides read TGTGCCACTCTAGAGCCGACGGGCGGGAGTGGCTACACCTTC. This codes for CATLEPTGGSGYTF.

This clonotype was seen at least ten times. The chain combines TRBV7-9 with TRBJ1-6, with unresolved D. V was shortened by 3 bases and J by 5 bases, with 8 bases between the two germline ends. Germline V CDR1 and CDR2: SEHNR, FQNEAQ (reference sequence). The CDR3 consists of 14 residues. CDR3 protein: CASSLGQNNSPLHF. In nucleotides, the CDR3 is TGTGCCAGCAGCTTGGGTCAGAATAATTCACCCCTCCACTTT. Complete variable domain (other parts from reference TRBV7-9 and TRBJ1-6): DTGVSQNPRHKITKRGQNVTFRCDPISEHNRLYWYRQTLGQGPEFLTYFQNEAQLEKSRLLSDRFSAERPKGSFSTLEIQRTEQGDSAMYLCASSLGQNNSPLHFGNGTRLTVT.

The chain is built from TRBV10-3 and TRBJ2-2; 9 bases line up with TRBD2. The CDR3 consists of 14 residues. The V and J ends lost 7 bases and 6 bases, in that order; junction bases with no gene match: 6. In germline, CDR1 is ENHRY, CDR2 SYGVKD. Here the CDR3 DNA reads TGTGCCATCAAGGGACTAGCAGACTCCGGGGAGCTGTTTTTT. This encodes CAIKGLADSGELFF.

V and J are TRBV10-3 and TRBJ1-5; the D is unclear. CDR3 length equals 13 residues. CDR1 ENHRY and CDR2 SYGVKD come from the germline V gene. V was trimmed by 3 bases and J by 3 bases, leaving 6 bases between them. CDR3 region: CAISDKLNQPQHF. The CDR3, as DNA: TGTGCCATCAGTGACAAGCTCAATCAGCCCCAGCATTTT.

This clonotype has just a few counts. The rearrangement uses TRBV20-1 and TRBJ2-1; tentative D call: TRBD1 (5 bases). Trimming removed 6 bases from V and 2 bases from J, with 17 bases in between. Germline V lookup: CDR1 DFQATT, CDR2 SNEGSKA (reference sequence). This CDR3 region has 15 residues. CDR3 protein: CSADTAYRAYNEQFF. The CDR3 DNA is TGCAGTGCGGACACAGCTTATCGGGCCTACAATGAGCAGTTCTTC.

This clonotype was picked up many times. The V gene is TRBV10-3, the J gene TRBJ1-1; D gene unclear. The CDR3 extends over 13 amino acids. Trimming took off 3 bases at V and 5 bases at J, with 10 bases between the two ends. Per the germline V gene, CDR1 is ENHRY and CDR2 is SYGVKD. As DNA, the CDR3 is TGTGCCATCAGTGATCGGGGAGAGACTGAAGCTTTCTTT. Translating gives CAISDRGETEAFF.

V usage is TRBV20-1 and J usage is TRBJ1-1; D unresolved. The CDR3 is 10 amino acids. The germline V gene has CDR1 DFQATT and CDR2 SNEGSKA (reference sequence). Trimming cost V 6 bases and J 3 bases, with 5 bases left between them. The CDR3 loop is CSAADTEAFF. CDR3 DNA sequence: TGCAGTGCCGCCGACACTGAAGCTTTCTTT.

The V call is TRBV6-5, the J call TRBJ2-7; maybe TRBD1 (7 bases). Per germline, CDR1 MNHEY and CDR2 SVGAGI. The CDR3 is 16 amino acids. Deletions cut 0 bases from V and 1 base from J, with 13 bases between. This CDR3 reads CASSYSWQGGSYEQYF. The CDR3 region has the DNA TGTGCCAGCAGTTACTCCTGGCAGGGGGGATCCTACGAGCAGTACTTC.

The V call is TRBV10-3, the J call TRBJ1-3; D is uncertain. The CDR3 has 14 residues. Trimming left V 7 bases short and J 2 bases short, with 12 bases between. Germline CDR1 ENHRY, CDR2 SYGVKD. Here the CDR3 reads CAIKGTTTGNTIYF. Here the CDR3 DNA reads TGTGCCATCAAGGGCACGACTACTGGAAACACCATATATTTT.

This clonotype turned up a few times. The genes are TRBV20-1 and TRBJ2-3; 8 bases line up with TRBD2. V was clipped by 0 bases and J by 0 bases; unmatched bases: 8. This CDR3 contains 17 residues. The V gene's germline CDR1 is DFQATT and CDR2 SNEGSKA (reference sequence). CDR3 in DNA: TGCAGTGCTAGAGAGGAGCGGGGGACCACTAGCACAGATACGCAGTATTTT. Protein: CSAREERGTTSTDTQYF.

The chain has TRBV28 and TRBJ2-7; 8 bases line up with TRBD2. V shed 5 bases, J shed 0 bases, and the junction held 15 bases outside the gene matches. The CDR3 runs 18 residues. Germline V CDR1 and CDR2: MDHEN, SYDVKM. CDR3 in DNA: TGTGCCAGCAGTCCCGGACTAGCCCGGACTTACAGCTCCTACGAGCAGTACTTC. The encoded protein is CASSPGLARTYSSYEQYF.

There are a few counts of this clonotype. The chain is built from TRBV5-1 and TRBJ2-6, with TRBD2 matching 7 bases. Looked up from germline, CDR1 is SGHRS and CDR2 is YFSETQ. J lost 2 bases, V lost 0 bases, and 2 bases had no gene match. CDR3 size: 16 residues. CDR3: CASSLAGRTGANVLTF. The CDR3 DNA reads as TGCGCCAGCAGCTTGGCCGGGAGGACTGGGGCCAACGTCCTGACTTTC.

The chain carries TRBV3-1 and TRBJ1-2, with D perhaps matching TRBD1 (6 bases). Germline V gene data show CDR1 as LGHDT and CDR2 as YNNKEL (reference sequence). The V and J ends lost 6 bases and 11 bases respectively, with 16 bases between them. There are 12 residues in the CDR3. DNA of the CDR3: TGTGCCAGCAGAGACCCAGGGGAGACGTACACCTTC. It yields the protein CASRDPGETYTF.

This clonotype was recorded many times. The rearrangement links TRBV20-1 to TRBJ1-6, with D unresolved. The CDR3 has 12 residues. The germline V gene has CDR1 DFQATT and CDR2 SNEGSKA (reference sequence). V lost 1 base, J lost 14 bases, and 12 bases lay in between. The CDR3 spells CSARVAANTLHF. DNA of the CDR3: TGCAGTGCTAGAGTGGCCGCCAACACCCTCCACTTT.

The DNA of the CDR3 is TGTGCCAGCAGCATCCAGGGGTCCTCACCCCTCCACTTT. Protein sequence: CASSIQGSSPLHF. The V and J genes are TRBV7-2 and TRBJ1-6; perhaps TRBD1 as D (6 bases). Trimming took off 5 bases at V and 10 bases at J, with 12 bases between the two ends. This CDR3 has 13 amino acids. Germline V gene lookup returns CDR1 SGHTA and CDR2 FQGNSA. Complete variable domain (other parts from reference TRBV7-2 and TRBJ1-6): GAGVSQSPSNKVTEKGKDVELRCDPISGHTALYWYRQSLGQGLEFLIYFQGNSAPDKSGLPSDRFSAERTGGSVSTLTIQRTQQEDSAVYLCASSIQGSSPLHFGNGTRLTVT.

V is TRBV29-1 and J is TRBJ1-1, with 11 bases matching TRBD1. Germline CDR1 SQVTM, CDR2 ANQGSEA. This CDR3 has 12 amino acids. V was pared by 1 base and J by 11 bases, with 3 bases of the junction left unmatched. CDR3 DNA: TGCAGCGTTGAAGGCCGGGACAGGGGGGCTTTCTTT. Translated, it gives CSVEGRDRGAFF.

This clonotype was picked up many times. The genes are TRBV10-3 and TRBJ2-1, with TRBD1 matching 11 bases. The CDR3 loop spans 15 amino acids. Germline CDR1 ENHRY, CDR2 SYGVKD. Losses at the gene ends were 6 bases for V and 9 bases for J; bases not matched to a gene: 10. In nucleotides, the CDR3 is TGTGCCATCAGGGATACCGGGACAGGGGGTGGTGAGCAGTTCTTC. It codes for CAIRDTGTGGGEQFF.

This sequence joins TRBV18 and TRBJ2-1; the D is unclear. With 6 bases removed from V and 7 bases from J, the gap between germline ends came to 16 bases. Germline CDR1 KGHSH, CDR2 LQKENI. The length of the CDR3 is 14 residues. The CDR3 region is CASSLPLSGNEQFF. The DNA for the CDR3 is TGTGCCAGCTCCCTTCCCCTTTCAGGTAATGAGCAGTTCTTC.